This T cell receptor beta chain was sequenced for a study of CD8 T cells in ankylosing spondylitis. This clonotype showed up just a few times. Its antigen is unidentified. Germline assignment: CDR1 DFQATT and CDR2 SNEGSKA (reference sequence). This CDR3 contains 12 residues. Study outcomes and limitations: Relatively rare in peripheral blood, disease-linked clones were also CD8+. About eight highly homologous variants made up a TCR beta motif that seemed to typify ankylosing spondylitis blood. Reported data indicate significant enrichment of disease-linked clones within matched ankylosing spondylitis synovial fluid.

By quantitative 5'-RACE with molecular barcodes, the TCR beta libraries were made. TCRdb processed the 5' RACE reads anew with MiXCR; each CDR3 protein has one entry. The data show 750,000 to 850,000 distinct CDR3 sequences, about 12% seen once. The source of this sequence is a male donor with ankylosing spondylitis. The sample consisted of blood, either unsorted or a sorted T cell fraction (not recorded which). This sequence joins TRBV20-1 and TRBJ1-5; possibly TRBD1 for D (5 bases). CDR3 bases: TGCAGCGGGGGAAGGATCAATCAGCCCCAGCATTTT. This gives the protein CSGGRINQPQHF.